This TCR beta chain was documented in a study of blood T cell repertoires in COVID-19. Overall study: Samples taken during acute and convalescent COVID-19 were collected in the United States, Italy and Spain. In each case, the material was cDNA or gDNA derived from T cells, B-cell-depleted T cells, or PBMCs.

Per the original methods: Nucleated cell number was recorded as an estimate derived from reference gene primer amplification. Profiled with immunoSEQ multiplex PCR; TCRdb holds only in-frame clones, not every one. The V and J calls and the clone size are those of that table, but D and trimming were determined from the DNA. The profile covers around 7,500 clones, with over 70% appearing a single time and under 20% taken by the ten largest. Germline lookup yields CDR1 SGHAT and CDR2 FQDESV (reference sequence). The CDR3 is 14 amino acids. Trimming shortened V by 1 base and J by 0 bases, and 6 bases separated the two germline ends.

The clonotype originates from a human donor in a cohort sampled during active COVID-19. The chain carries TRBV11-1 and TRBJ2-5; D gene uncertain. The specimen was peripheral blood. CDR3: CASSLDFDQETQYF. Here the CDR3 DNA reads TGTGCCAGCAGCTTAGACTTTGACCAAGAGACCCAGTACTTC.